One and the same sample provided the 14 T cell receptor beta chains below, sequenced in a study of regulatory T cells in long-lasting Graves disease. Arm-PCR of CDR3 regions and iRepertoire HTBI primers were the basis on which TCR beta libraries were built. TCRdb passed the multiplex PCR reads through MiXCR, listing each CDR3 protein once. This table has over 450,000 distinct CDR3 sequences, around 12% appearing once. Time point specified: newly diagnosed GD, antithyroid drugs for less than 3 months. The TCR library used RNA extracted from PBMCs. These records were also assigned to another study, of T cells in Graves' hyperthyroidism and ophthalmopathy.

Sequencing was performed on peripheral blood mononuclear cells (PBMCs), taken at new diagnosis, from a patient treated with antithyroid drugs. These receptors were obtained from a woman aged 25 to 39 with Graves disease.

This clonotype was picked up a small number of times. This chain joins TRBV18 and TRBJ2-2, with D unclear. Germline CDR1 is KGHSH and CDR2 is LQKENI. The CDR3 sequence is 15 residues long. Deletions cut 3 bases from V and 6 bases from J, with 14 bases between. CDR3 sequence: CASSPPEPNSGELFF. For the CDR3, the DNA is TGTGCCAGCTCACCCCCAGAACCTAACTCCGGGGAGCTGTTTTTT.

This clonotype was detected only once. This sequence joins TRBV9 and TRBJ2-3; 11 bases are shared with TRBD2. This CDR3 comprises 16 residues. The J segment lost 1 base and the V segment lost 4 bases, leaving 5 bases of the junction unmatched. Germline CDR1 and CDR2: SGDLS and YYNGEE. The CDR3 loop is CASSRQLAGGTDTQYF. DNA of the CDR3: TGTGCCAGCAGCCGTCAACTAGCGGGGGGCACAGATACGCAGTATTTT.

This clonotype was observed many times. The chain is built from TRBV9 and TRBJ2-5; 8 positions agree with TRBD2. V was pared by 4 bases and J by 2 bases, with 7 bases of the junction left unmatched. The CDR3 extends over 15 amino acids. CDR1 and CDR2 (germline): SGDLS, YYNGEE. The CDR3 nucleotides read TGTGCCAGCAGCTTACAGGGACTAGTGCAAGAGACCCAGTACTTC. Protein sequence: CASSLQGLVQETQYF.

In its sample, this clonotype was seen a few times. The V call is TRBV6-5, the J call TRBJ1-1, with D possibly matching TRBD1 (5 bases). Trimming pared 2 bases from V and 0 bases from J, leaving 13 bases between. Germline CDR1 is MNHEY and CDR2 is SVGAGI. The length of the CDR3 is 16 residues. Written as DNA, the CDR3 is TGTGCCAGCAGTTACGAAGGGACCCACATGAACACTGAAGCTTTCTTT. It is translated as CASSYEGTHMNTEAFF.

The rearrangement uses TRBV3-1 and TRBJ1-3; TRBD1 matches at 8 bases. The J segment lost 4 bases and the V segment lost 5 bases, leaving 4 bases of the junction unmatched. The CDR3 runs to 14 residues. Germline CDR1 reads LGHDT; CDR2 reads YNNKEL (reference sequence). The CDR3 DNA sequence: TGTGCCAGCAGCTATTGGGACAGGGGAAACACCATATATTTT. Translation: CASSYWDRGNTIYF.

This clonotype was seen at least ten times. The chain has TRBV11-2 and TRBJ2-7, with a weak D call TRBD2 (6 bases). The germline CDR1 and CDR2 sequences are SGHAT and FQNNGV. V was cut by 0 bases and J by 0 bases, with 12 bases left in between. The CDR3 is 16 amino acids. Here the CDR3 reads CASSLELAELSYEQYF. The CDR3 region has the DNA TGTGCCAGCAGCTTAGAACTAGCCGAACTCTCCTACGAGCAGTACTTC.

This chain links TRBV5-1 with TRBJ2-1; D not resolved. V lost 0 bases and J 4 bases, leaving 8 bases between the germline ends. This CDR3 is built from 14 residues. CDR1 is SGHRS, CDR2 YFSETQ, per germline. The CDR3 sequence is CASSLGQLYNEQFF. The CDR3, as DNA: TGCGCCAGCAGCTTGGGACAACTATACAATGAGCAGTTCTTC. Full variable domain (rest looked up from reference TRBV5-1 and TRBJ2-1): KAGVTQTPRYLIKTRGQQVTLSCSPISGHRSVSWYQQTPGQGLQFLFEYFSETQRNKGNFPGRFSGRQFSNSRSEMNVSTLELGDSALYLCASSLGQLYNEQFFGPGTRLTVL.

This clonotype showed up many times. The J gene is TRBJ1-1, the V gene TRBV2; D perhaps matches TRBD1 (6 bases). The V gene's germline CDR1 is SNHLY and CDR2 FYNNEI. The V end was cut by 4 bases, the J end by 5 bases, with 14 bases between. There are 14 residues in the CDR3. CDR3 nucleotide sequence: TGTGCCAGCAGTGGGGAGGGGGGGGGTACTGAAGCTTTCTTT. Its translation is CASSGEGGGTEAFF. Together with reference TRBV2 and TRBJ1-1, the CDR3 gives the full variable domain: EPEVTQTPSHQVTQMGQEVILRCVPISNHLYFYWYRQILGQKVEFLVSFYNNEISEKSEIFDDQFSVERPDGSNFTLKIRSTKLEDSAMYFCASSGEGGGTEAFFGQGTRLTVV.

Ten or more counts support this clonotype. The J gene is TRBJ1-2, the V gene TRBV9, with 9 bases matching TRBD1. From germline, CDR1 is SGDLS and CDR2 YYNGEE. The CDR3 is 15 residues long. The V segment lost 3 bases and the J segment 2 bases; nucleotides outside the gene matches: 5. CDR3 DNA sequence: TGTGCCAGCAGCGCTCGCACAGGGGGCAACTATGGCTACACCTTC. Protein: CASSARTGGNYGYTF.

There are many counts of this clonotype. The CDR3 DNA sequence: TGTGCCAGCAGTGCAACTCCTAGCACAGATACGCAGTATTTT. As protein: CASSATPSTDTQYF. The genes are TRBV12-3 or TRBV12-4 and TRBJ2-3; D is unclear. The ends were cut back, 5 bases at V and 0 bases at J, with 9 bases in the middle. The CDR3 is 14 amino acids.

This clonotype was counted ten times or more. CDR3 in DNA: TGTGCCAGCAGCTCCCTAAGCGGGAGGGTCAATGAGCAGTTCTTC. Translated: CASSSLSGRVNEQFF. V is TRBV11-2 and J is TRBJ2-1; TRBD2 matches 10 bases. The germline CDR1 and CDR2 sequences are SGHAT and FQNNGV. This CDR3 is built from 15 residues. V lost 4 bases to trimming and J lost 6 bases; unmatched junction nucleotides: 6.

This clonotype showed up many times. This rearrangement joins TRBV6-1 to TRBJ2-1, with 7 bases fitting TRBD1. Per germline, CDR1 MNHNS and CDR2 SASEGT. J lost 2 bases, V lost 7 bases, and 17 bases had no gene match. This CDR3 has 18 residues. The CDR3 loop is CASIYGKGAKQTYNEQFF. The CDR3 bases are TGTGCCAGCATCTATGGGAAGGGGGCTAAACAGACCTACAATGAGCAGTTCTTC.

In this sample, this clonotype turned up many times. J is TRBJ2-7 and V is TRBV20-1; 15 positions match TRBD2. CDR3 length: 14 amino acids. Germline V gene data show CDR1 as DFQATT and CDR2 as SNEGSKA (reference sequence). The J segment lost 7 bases and the V segment lost 1 base, leaving 2 bases of the junction unmatched. The CDR3 loop reads CSARGTSGRGEQYF. The CDR3 DNA sequence: TGCAGTGCTAGAGGGACTAGCGGGAGGGGAGAGCAGTACTTC.

The V and J genes are TRBV10-3 and TRBJ2-6; 8 nucleotides match TRBD1. V shed 4 bases and J 0 bases; nucleotides not matched to a gene: 2. The CDR3 contains 16 residues. From germline, CDR1 is ENHRY and CDR2 SYGVKD. The CDR3 DNA reads TGTGCCATCAGTGTTACAGGGGGCTCTGGGGCCAACGTCCTGACTTTC. Its translation is CAISVTGGSGANVLTF.